This T cell receptor (beta chain) was recorded in a study of T cell changes during pregnancy in multiple sclerosis. TCRdb's table, derived via immunoSEQ multiplex PCR, lists solely in-frame clones and lacks some. The table has around 73,000 clones, 92% seen once. Per the germline V gene, CDR1 is MNHNS and CDR2 is SASEGT. Trimming removed 2 bases from V and 6 bases from J; junction bases left unmatched: 12. The CDR3 has 18 residues. Specimen: peripheral blood, collected in the third trimester of pregnancy. The V gene is TRBV6-1, the J gene TRBJ2-1; 11 nucleotides agree with TRBD1. This clonotype was sampled from a female donor in good health, enrolled as a control in a pregnancy study. The CDR3 loop is CASSETLPLGTGGNEQFF. The CDR3 DNA follows: TGTGCCAGCAGTGAAACTCTGCCGTTAGGGACAGGGGGCAATGAGCAGTTCTTC.